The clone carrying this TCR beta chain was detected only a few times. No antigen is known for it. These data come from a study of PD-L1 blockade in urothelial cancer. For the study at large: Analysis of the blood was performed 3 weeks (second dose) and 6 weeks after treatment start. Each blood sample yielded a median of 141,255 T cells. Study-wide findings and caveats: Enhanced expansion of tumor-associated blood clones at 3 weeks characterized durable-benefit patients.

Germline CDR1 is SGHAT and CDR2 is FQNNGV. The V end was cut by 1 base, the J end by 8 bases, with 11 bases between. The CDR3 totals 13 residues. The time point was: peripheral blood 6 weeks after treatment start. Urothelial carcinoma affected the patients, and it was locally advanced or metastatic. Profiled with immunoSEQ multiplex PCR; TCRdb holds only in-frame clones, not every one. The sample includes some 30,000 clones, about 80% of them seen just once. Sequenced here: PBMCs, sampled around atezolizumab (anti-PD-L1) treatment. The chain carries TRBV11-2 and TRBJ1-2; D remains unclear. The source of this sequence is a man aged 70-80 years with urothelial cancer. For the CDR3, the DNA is TGTGCCAGCAGCTTAGCTCTAACGGGAGGCTACACCTTC. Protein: CASSLALTGGYTF.